This is a list of T cell receptor beta chains from one sample in a study of regulatory T cells in long-lasting Graves disease. TCRdb re-called the multiplex PCR reads through MiXCR, storing one row per CDR3 protein. The sample has about 440,000 distinct CDR3 sequences, about 16% seen once. The same data also went into a second study, on T cells in Graves' hyperthyroidism and ophthalmopathy.

The sequencing used peripheral blood mononuclear cells (PBMCs), collected at new diagnosis, from a patient treated with antithyroid drugs. The receptor set was obtained from a woman aged 30 to 39 with Graves disease. CDR3s include the opening cysteine and the closing phenylalanine or tryptophan. The order of the fields is clone size, V gene, J gene, D gene, CDR3 DNA, CDR3 protein. D genes are given only for firm matches. Clone size is stated in some rows and not others, as once, few, many or a class when expanded.

size: many; V: TRBV11-2; J: TRBJ2-1; D: TRBD2; DNA: TGTGCCAGCAGCTTAAAGGCTAGCGGGAGGCAGTTCTTC; CDR3: CASSLKASGRQFF
size: many; V: TRBV2; J: TRBJ1-1; D: TRBD1; DNA: TGTGCCAGCAGAGGGACAGGGTTAGCAGCTTTCTTT; CDR3: CASRGTGLAAFF
size: .; V: TRBV19; J: TRBJ1-5; D: TRBD1; DNA: TGTGCCAGTAGTATTTCCCTGTGGACAGGGAGCATGGGCAATCAGCCCCAGCATTTT; CDR3: CASSISLWTGSMGNQPQHF
size: .; V: TRBV12-5; J: TRBJ1-6; D: TRBD1; DNA: TGTGCTAGTGGCCCCTCAGGGGGGAATTCACCCCTCCACTTT; CDR3: CASGPSGGNSPLHF
size: many; V: TRBV7-9; J: TRBJ2-5; D: .; DNA: TGTGCCAGCAGCTTAGGACTGCGGGAGACCCAGTACTTC; CDR3: CASSLGLRETQYF
size: many; V: TRBV7-6; J: TRBJ2-5; D: TRBD2; DNA: TGTGCCAGGCTGATAGCGGGAGGATCTACACAGACCCAGTACTTC; CDR3: CARLIAGGSTQTQYF
size: many; V: TRBV12-3/TRBV12-4; J: TRBJ1-5; D: TRBD1; DNA: TGTGCCAGCAGTTTTATATTAGGGGACAGGGTTAATCAGCCCCAGCATTTT; CDR3: CASSFILGDRVNQPQHF
size: many; V: TRBV10-3; J: TRBJ2-7; D: TRBD1; DNA: TGTGCCATCAGAACCGGGACAGTCGGCTACGAGCAGTACTTC; CDR3: CAIRTGTVGYEQYF
size: .; V: TRBV7-4; J: TRBJ2-1; D: .; DNA: TGTGCTAGCAGCTTGGGGGGGCTCGGGTCCTACAATGAGCAGTTCTTC; CDR3: CASSLGGLGSYNEQFF
size: few; V: TRBV10-3; J: TRBJ2-1; D: .; DNA: TGTGCCATCAGAGCAGGGACCTACAATGAGCAGTTCTTC; CDR3: CAIRAGTYNEQFF
size: few; V: TRBV28; J: TRBJ2-2; D: .; DNA: TGTGCCAGCATCGAGCGAGCCGCGGGCACCGGGGAGCTGTTTTTT; CDR3: CASIERAAGTGELFF
size: .; V: TRBV4-1; J: TRBJ1-1; D: TRBD1; DNA: TGCGCCAGCAGCCAGGGACAGAGTGAGAACACTGAAGCTTTCTTT; CDR3: CASSQGQSENTEAFF
size: many; V: TRBV12-5; J: TRBJ2-7; D: TRBD2; DNA: TGTGCTAGTGGTTTTAGGGCTAGCGGGACGCGCTCCTACGAGCAGTACTTC; CDR3: CASGFRASGTRSYEQYF
size: many; V: TRBV20-1; J: TRBJ2-7; D: TRBD1; DNA: TGCAGTGCTCCTCCGGGACAGGGGTACGAGCAGTACTTC; CDR3: CSAPPGQGYEQYF
size: many; V: TRBV12-3/TRBV12-4; J: TRBJ1-5; D: .; DNA: TGTGCCAGCACCAAAGATCGGACAGGCAATCAGCCCCAGCATTTT; CDR3: CASTKDRTGNQPQHF
size: many; V: TRBV6-1; J: TRBJ2-7; D: TRBD2; DNA: TGTGCCAGCAGCCACTACATAGCGGGAGGGAGCGAGCAGTACTTC; CDR3: CASSHYIAGGSEQYF
size: .; V: TRBV24-1; J: TRBJ2-2; D: .; DNA: TGTGCCACCAGTGATTTTGGGACTGACTCCGGGGAGCTGTTTTTT; CDR3: CATSDFGTDSGELFF
size: few; V: TRBV10-2; J: TRBJ1-1; D: TRBD1; DNA: TGCGCCAGCAGTTTGACAGGGGGGGGGAACACTGAAGCTTTCTTT; CDR3: CASSLTGGGNTEAFF
size: many; V: TRBV10-2; J: TRBJ2-7; D: .; DNA: TGCGCCAGCAGTGACCCATGGGACGCCCAGGCCTACGAGCAGTACTTC; CDR3: CASSDPWDAQAYEQYF
size: many; V: TRBV24-1; J: TRBJ1-1; D: .; DNA: TGTGCCACCAGTGATTCAGGGGCAGGGAACACTGAAGCTTTCTTT; CDR3: CATSDSGAGNTEAFF
size: .; V: TRBV5-5; J: TRBJ2-1; D: TRBD1; DNA: TGTGCCAGCAGCTTGGAGGACAGGGGATTCTACAATGAGCAGTTCTTC; CDR3: CASSLEDRGFYNEQFF
size: .; V: TRBV20-1; J: TRBJ2-7; D: .; DNA: TGCAGTGCTCTAGTAGGATTGAGCTCCTACGAGCAGTACTTC; CDR3: CSALVGLSSYEQYF
size: many; V: TRBV28; J: TRBJ1-1; D: TRBD1; DNA: TGTGCCAGCAGTTTGGGACAGGGAGTTACTGAAGCTTTCTTT; CDR3: CASSLGQGVTEAFF
size: .; V: TRBV7-9; J: TRBJ1-5; D: .; DNA: TGTGCCAGCAGCGCCGGAAGACTGGGCAATCAGCCCCAGCATTTT; CDR3: CASSAGRLGNQPQHF
size: many; V: TRBV30; J: TRBJ2-7; D: .; DNA: TGTGCCTGGAGCCGAGCGGATTACGAGCAGTACTTC; CDR3: CAWSRADYEQYF